This T cell receptor beta chain was profiled in a study of T-cell reconstitution after alpha-beta-depleted transplantation in children. Whole-study findings and limits: Where alpha-beta T cells came from about two months after transplant was reportedly several hundred expanded graft clones. It was surviving recipient T cells and thymic progenitors that gave some patients high TCRbeta diversity at day 60. T-cell counts and diversity at one year post-transplant came mainly from newly produced T cells.

In its sample, this clonotype was seen a few times. Its antigen is unidentified. CDR3 length equals 16 residues. With 0 bases clipped from V and 4 bases from J, the junction kept 7 bases outside the gene matches. Germline CDR1 reads MNHEY; CDR2 reads SVGAGI. Unique molecular identifiers were incorporated during preparation of the TCRbeta library. MiXCR, applied by TCRdb to the PCR reads, yields one record per CDR3 protein. In the table there are approximately 220,000 distinct CDR3 sequences, 17% of which are singletons. Sample: PBMCs, mostly from graft donor cells, taken 360 days after TCRalphabeta/CD19-depleted stem cell transplant. The sequence came from a male patient under 10 years old who had a stem cell transplant for acute lymphoblastic leukemia, so the T cells may come from the graft donor. The gene calls are TRBV6-5 and TRBJ1-1; 8 positions match TRBD1. CDR3 amino acids: CASSYSKDRVGTEAFF. CDR3 coding DNA: TGTGCCAGCAGTTACTCCAAGGACAGGGTGGGCACTGAAGCTTTCTTT.